The 27 T cell receptor beta chains given below trace back to one sample, sequenced in a study of blood T cell repertoires in COVID-19. Produced via immunoSEQ multiplex PCR; TCRdb's table is partial and in-frame only. Of 35,000 to 40,000 clones in the sample, 74% were seen once. Material for sequencing was peripheral blood. These receptors all stem from a man aged 65-85 years with COVID-19, enrolled during active disease.

The chain links TRBV5-1 to TRBJ1-4; D remains unclear. In germline, CDR1 is SGHRS, CDR2 YFSETQ. This CDR3 is built from 13 residues. Trimming pared 4 bases from V and 4 bases from J, leaving 8 bases between. The CDR3 DNA follows: TGCGCCAGCAGCATATACAGTAATGAAAAACTGTTTTTT. It yields the protein CASSIYSNEKLFF.

The chain is built from TRBV5-1 and TRBJ1-5, with D perhaps TRBD1 (6 bases). V was shortened by 4 bases and J by 0 bases, with 8 bases between the two germline ends. Germline CDR1 and CDR2: SGHRS and YFSETQ. The CDR3 is 14 amino acids. In nucleotides, the CDR3 is TGCGCCAGCAGCCTGACAGGTAGCAATCAGCCCCAGCATTTT. Its translation: CASSLTGSNQPQHF.

The chain carries TRBV5-6 and TRBJ1-5, with a tentative D call TRBD1 (5 bases). This CDR3 region has 14 residues. Trimming stripped 6 bases from V and 3 bases from J, with 13 bases between. CDR1 SGHDT and CDR2 YYEEEE come from the germline V gene. CDR3 bases: TGTGCCAGCACCTCGGGGGGAATCAATCAGCCCCAGCATTTT. Protein sequence: CASTSGGINQPQHF.

This clone was counted between two and nine times. The rearrangement joins TRBV20-1 to TRBJ1-4; no clear D. The CDR3 runs to 10 residues. Trimming cost V 3 bases and J 8 bases, with 4 bases left between them. Germline V gene data show CDR1 as DFQATT and CDR2 as SNEGSKA (reference sequence). Here the CDR3 reads CSARREKLFF. The DNA of the CDR3 is TGCAGTGCTAGGCGGGAAAAACTGTTTTTT.

The genes are TRBV6-2 or TRBV6-3 and TRBJ1-5; D may be TRBD1 (6 bases). Trimming removed 2 bases from V and 4 bases from J, with 15 bases in between. Germline CDR1 reads MNHEY; CDR2 reads SVGEGT. The length of the CDR3 is 16 residues. The CDR3 DNA follows: TGTGCCAGCAGTTACACGTCTGGGACAAGGAATCAGCCCCAGCATTTT. Residues: CASSYTSGTRNQPQHF.

The chain is built from TRBV6-6 and TRBJ2-3; a weak D match, TRBD2 (6 bases). The CDR3 length is 14 residues. V shed 0 bases and J shed 4 bases, with 8 bases lying between them. Germline CDR1 and CDR2: MNHNY and SVGAGI (reference sequence). CDR3 DNA: TGTGCCAGCAGTTACTCCGGAGGGGCAGATACGCAGTATTTT. It encodes CASSYSGGADTQYF.

The V gene is TRBV6-5, the J gene TRBJ1-1; no reliable D call. CDR3 size: 13 residues. V lost 2 bases and J lost 8, with 12 bases in between. Germline CDR1 and CDR2: MNHEY and SVGAGI. CDR3 amino acids: CASSYRGQREAFF. Here the CDR3 DNA reads TGTGCCAGCAGTTACCGCGGGCAAAGGGAAGCTTTCTTT.

The chain uses TRBV13 and TRBJ2-1, with 13 nucleotides matching TRBD2. The CDR3 has 16 amino acids. Germline CDR1 is PRHDT and CDR2 is FYEKMQ (reference sequence). V dropped 5 bases and J dropped 7; count of bases not matched to a gene: 8. CDR3 in amino acids: CASSRRLAGGWNEQFF. The CDR3 nucleotides read TGTGCCAGCAGCCGTCGACTAGCGGGAGGCTGGAATGAGCAGTTCTTC.

This chain links TRBV18 with TRBJ1-2; 7 positions agree with TRBD1. With V trimmed by 3 bases and J by 3 bases, 4 bases remained unmatched. Per germline, CDR1 KGHSH and CDR2 LQKENI. This CDR3 is built from 14 residues. CDR3 sequence (DNA): TGTGCCAGCTCACCTGGGACAGCTTACTATGGCTACACCTTC. This sequence encodes CASSPGTAYYGYTF.

The J gene is TRBJ1-1, the V gene TRBV24-1, with 7 nucleotides matching TRBD1. J gave up 11 bases and V 4 bases, and 12 bases lay outside the gene matches. Germline V gene data show CDR1 as KGHDR and CDR2 as SFDVKD. The CDR3 extends over 14 amino acids. As DNA, the CDR3 is TGTGCCACCAGTGACGCACGACAGGGTATGGGGGCTTTCTTT. Its protein product is CATSDARQGMGAFF.

The chain couples TRBV6-2 or TRBV6-3 to TRBJ1-4; 7 nucleotides match TRBD1. Germline values: CDR1 MNHEY, CDR2 SVGEGT. V shed 4 bases, J shed 8 bases, and the junction held 10 bases outside the gene matches. CDR3 length: 15 amino acids. CDR3 amino acids: CASSSHTTGPEKLFF. In DNA form, the CDR3 reads TGTGCCAGCAGTTCTCACACGACAGGGCCGGAAAAACTGTTTTTT.

J is TRBJ1-6 and V is TRBV7-9; D possibly corresponds to TRBD1 (6 bases). The germline V gene encodes CDR1 SEHNR and CDR2 FQNEAQ (reference sequence). CDR3 length: 14 residues. Trimming shortened V by 6 bases and J by 10 bases, and 16 bases separated the two germline ends. CDR3: CASRDTGNPSPLHF. The CDR3 DNA reads TGTGCCAGCAGGGACACAGGGAACCCGTCACCCCTCCACTTT.

This rearrangement joins TRBV3-1 (or the pseudogene TRBV3-2) to TRBJ1-2; unclear D gene. The V and J ends lost 1 base and 8 bases respectively, with 17 bases between them. CDR1 and CDR2 from the germline V gene are LGHDT and YNNKEL (reference sequence). CDR3 length: 15 amino acids. The CDR3 region is CASSQGYSRQRGYTF. The CDR3 DNA follows: TGTGCCAGCAGCCAAGGGTATTCCCGCCAACGGGGCTACACCTTC.

This clone occurred many times. This chain connects TRBV19 to TRBJ2-7, with 7 nucleotides matching TRBD1. CDR1 and CDR2 from the germline V gene are LNHDA and SQIVND (reference sequence). The ends lost 6 bases at V and 3 bases at J; junction bases unmatched: 8. This CDR3 has 14 amino acids. CDR3 sequence: CASRPRQGGYEQYF. CDR3 nucleotides: TGTGCCAGTAGACCCCGACAGGGCGGCTACGAGCAGTACTTC.

The chain carries TRBV7-3 and TRBJ1-6, with no clear D. The CDR3 sequence is 16 residues long. Trimming stripped 1 base from V and 7 bases from J, with 14 bases between. Per germline, CDR1 SGHTA and CDR2 FQGTGA. CDR3 region: CASSLSPTGINSPLHF. DNA for the CDR3: TGTGCCAGCAGCTTAAGCCCCACGGGGATCAATTCACCCCTCCACTTT.

This chain joins TRBV12-5 and TRBJ1-5; maybe TRBD1 (6 bases). Germline CDR1 LGHNT, CDR2 FRNRAP. V shed 6 bases and J shed 1 base, with 16 bases lying between them. This CDR3 comprises 16 residues. The CDR3 nucleotides read TGTGCTAGTGGCCCAACAGGGTCGGGGAGCAATCAGCCCCAGCATTTT. The encoded protein is CASGPTGSGSNQPQHF. The entire variable domain, with the rest obtained from reference TRBV12-5 and TRBJ1-5, is as follows: DARVTQTPRHKVTEMGQEVTMRCQPILGHNTVFWYRQTMMQGLELLAYFRNRAPLDDSGMPKDRFSAEMPDATLATLKIQPSEPRDSAVYFCASGPTGSGSNQPQHFGDGTRLSIL.

The chain joins TRBV5-1 to TRBJ2-1; D is ambiguous. Trimming removed 1 base from V and 3 bases from J, with 8 bases in between. Germline CDR1 reads SGHRS; CDR2 reads YFSETQ. The length of the CDR3 is 14 residues. In nucleotides, the CDR3 is TGCGCCAGCAGCTTGAACCGGGTCTACAATGAGCAGTTCTTC. Protein: CASSLNRVYNEQFF.

A remark on this clone: In the same sample, other DNA sequences code for this CDR3. The V and J genes are TRBV18 and TRBJ1-2, with 8 bases aligning to TRBD1. The germline V gene encodes CDR1 KGHSH and CDR2 LQKENI. CDR3 size: 15 residues. Trimming took 2 bases from V and 0 from J; bases not matched to a gene: 2. CDR3 protein: CASSPGTGPNYGYTF. The CDR3 DNA reads as TGTGCCAGCTCACCAGGGACAGGTCCTAACTATGGCTACACCTTC. Full variable domain (outside the CDR3, taken from reference TRBV18 and TRBJ1-2): NAGVMQNPRHLVRRRGQEARLRCSPMKGHSHVYWYRQLPEEGLKFMVYLQKENIIDESGMPKERFSAEFPKEGPSILRIQQVVRGDSAAYFCASSPGTGPNYGYTFGSGTRLTVV.

The V gene is TRBV10-2, the J gene TRBJ1-5, with a weak D call TRBD1 (6 bases). CDR1 and CDR2 (germline): WSHSY, SAAADI. The ends were cut back, 4 bases at V and 5 bases at J, with 15 bases in the middle. This CDR3 has 15 amino acids. The CDR3 bases are TGCGCCAGCAGTGGCTTCCGGGACACCTATCAGCCCCAGCATTTT. This translates into CASSGFRDTYQPQHF.

By share, this clone counts as medium-sized. The gene calls are TRBV28 and TRBJ1-1; perhaps TRBD1 as D (5 bases). Trimming stripped 6 bases from V and 4 bases from J, with 18 bases between. CDR1 and CDR2 from the germline V gene are MDHEN and SYDVKM. The CDR3 has 15 residues. CDR3 in DNA: TGTGCCAGCAGCCCAGGGACTCACGGTGGCACTGAAGCTTTCTTT. Protein: CASSPGTHGGTEAFF.

The sample holds a few counts of this clone. The chain uses TRBV5-5 and TRBJ2-7; TRBD1 aligns across 8 bases. The CDR3 sequence is 15 residues long. Losses at the gene ends were 3 bases for V and 0 bases for J; bases not matched to a gene: 5. Germline loops: CDR1 SGHKS, CDR2 YYEKEE (reference sequence). The CDR3 is CASSWGQASSYEQYF. As DNA, the CDR3 is TGTGCCAGCAGCTGGGGACAGGCCAGCTCCTACGAGCAGTACTTC. The variable domain in full, with the rest retrieved from reference TRBV5-5 and TRBJ2-7, is DAGVTQSPTHLIKTRGQQVTLRCSPISGHKSVSWYQQVLGQGPQFIFQYYEKEERGRGNFPDRFSARQFPNYSSELNVNALLLGDSALYLCASSWGQASSYEQYFGPGTRLTVT.

The gene calls are TRBV3-1 (or the pseudogene TRBV3-2) and TRBJ1-5, with D perhaps matching TRBD1 (6 bases). The CDR3 loop spans 14 amino acids. CDR1 and CDR2 from the germline V gene are LGHDT and YNNKEL (reference sequence). The V and J ends lost 5 bases and 2 bases respectively, with 10 bases between them. The CDR3 is CASSAGAGNQPQHF. CDR3 DNA: TGTGCCAGCAGCGCGGGGGCGGGCAATCAGCCCCAGCATTTT.

The genes are TRBV19 and TRBJ2-3, with D perhaps matching TRBD2 (5 bases). The CDR3 loop spans 13 amino acids. CDR1 LNHDA and CDR2 SQIVND come from the germline V gene (reference sequence). Trimming stripped 7 bases from V and 4 bases from J, with 12 bases between. CDR3 amino acids: CASIGVPPDTQYF. The CDR3 DNA sequence: TGTGCCAGTATCGGGGTCCCGCCAGATACGCAGTATTTT.

The chain uses TRBV19 and TRBJ2-6; 11 positions match TRBD1. There are 16 residues in the CDR3. Germline V gives CDR1 LNHDA, CDR2 SQIVND (reference sequence). Trimming removed 10 bases from V and 0 bases from J; junction bases left unmatched: 5. The CDR3 coding sequence is TGTGCCACCTCGGGGACAGGGGGCTCTGGGGCCAACGTCCTGACTTTC. It translates to CATSGTGGSGANVLTF.

This clone has only one observation. The chain combines TRBV6-5 with TRBJ1-5; 7 positions agree with TRBD1. J gave up 1 base and V 4 bases, and 1 base lay outside the gene matches. This CDR3 comprises 14 residues. Germline CDR1 MNHEY, CDR2 SVGAGI. This CDR3 is CASSLQGSNQPQHF. DNA for the CDR3: TGTGCCAGCAGTTTACAGGGGAGCAATCAGCCCCAGCATTTT.

This chain connects TRBV6-1 to TRBJ2-7; TRBD1 matches 7 bases. Trimming at V came to 3 bases and at J to 3 bases, leaving 5 bases not matched to a gene. The CDR3 is made up of 14 amino acids. CDR1 and CDR2 (germline): MNHNS, SASEGT. The CDR3 DNA follows: TGTGCCAGCAGTGAGGGTCAGGGGGACTACGAGCAGTACTTC. Its protein product is CASSEGQGDYEQYF.

In its sample, this clone was seen once. The V gene is TRBV7-2, the J gene TRBJ1-1; D unresolved. The germline V gene has CDR1 SGHTA and CDR2 FQGNSA. The CDR3 is 14 residues long. V was clipped by 1 base and J by 4 bases, with 10 bases between them. DNA for the CDR3: TGTGCCAGCAGCTTAGGGATCTCAGGCACTGAAGCTTTCTTT. Translating it yields CASSLGISGTEAFF.